This T cell receptor beta chain was identified during a study of blood T cell repertoires in COVID-19. Study-wide background: Whether acute or convalescent, the COVID-19 samples came from the United States, Italy and Spain.

V was clipped by 4 bases and J by 1 base; unmatched bases: 7. CDR1 and CDR2 from the germline V gene are SGDLS and YYNGEE. The CDR3 covers 15 residues. Original processing notes: Scientists estimated how many nucleated cells there were by amplifying reference gene primers. Data came from immunoSEQ multiplex PCR; TCRdb stores just in-frame clones and leaves some out. For V, J and clone size, that table is used; D and trimming come from the DNA. This table holds 130,000 to 150,000 clones, approximately 87% found once. The source of this sequence is a woman in her 40s with acute or convalescent COVID-19. The V call is TRBV9, the J call TRBJ1-1; 7 bases fit TRBD1. The sequenced sample consisted of peripheral blood. The CDR3 protein is CASSIFRDRNTEAFF. The CDR3 nucleotides read TGTGCCAGCAGCATTTTCCGGGACAGGAACACTGAAGCTTTCTTT.